This T cell receptor beta chain was identified during a study of graft-versus-host responses after intestinal transplantation. This table comes from immunoSEQ multiplex PCR, and its TCRdb copy is limited to in-frame clones, with some not included. The sample yields tens of thousands of clones, just under 95% seen once. Study findings and constraints: Present in recipient marrow, GvH clones included some that appeared first in ileum or blood.

This CDR3 is 16 amino acids long. Germline V gives CDR1 SQVTM, CDR2 ANQGSEA. J gave up 2 bases and V 6 bases, and 7 bases lay outside the gene matches. Concerning this clone itself: The antigen remains undetermined.

The genes are TRBV29-1 and TRBJ2-5, with 15 bases lining up with TRBD2. This specimen consisted of bone marrow, obtained 700 to 750 days after intestinal transplantation. This TCR came from a human patient who received an intestinal transplant, so some T cells may come from the graft donor. The CDR3 DNA is TGCAGCGTGGCCGGGACTAGCGGGGGGAAACAAGAGACCCAGTACTTC. This codes for CSVAGTSGGKQETQYF.